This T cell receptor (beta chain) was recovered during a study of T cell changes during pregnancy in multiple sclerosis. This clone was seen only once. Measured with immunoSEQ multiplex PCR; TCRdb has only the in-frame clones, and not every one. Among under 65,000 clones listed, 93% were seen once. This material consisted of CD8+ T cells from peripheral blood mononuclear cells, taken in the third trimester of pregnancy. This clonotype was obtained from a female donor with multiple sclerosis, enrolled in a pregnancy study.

The CDR3 DNA reads as TGTGCCTGGAGCCCCTCAGGGGCTGGGGAGCAGTTCTTC. This sequence encodes CAWSPSGAGEQFF. J is TRBJ2-1 and V is TRBV30, with D maybe TRBD1 (6 bases). Germline values: CDR1 GTSNPN, CDR2 SVGIG (reference sequence). V lost 3 bases to trimming and J lost 10 bases, with 16 bases between them. The CDR3 has 13 amino acids.